This T cell receptor beta chain was recovered during a study of CXCR3-negative and CXCR3-positive naive CD8 T cells. 5' RACE with UMI labels generated the TRB cDNA libraries. TCRdb reprocessed the 5' RACE reads; each CDR3 protein has one entry and no DNA is given. The sample includes about 150,000 distinct CDR3 sequences. Study-level results: When CXCR3-positive naive cells were set against CXCR3-negative naive cells, the former had more hydrophobic TRB CDR3s.

Turning to this clonotype: The antigen is not known.

CDR1 is SGHVS, CDR2 FQNEAQ, per germline. The CDR3 extends over 12 amino acids. V is TRBV7-8 and J is TRBJ2-5; TCRdb picks TRBD1, but there is no DNA to check that call. This receptor was taken from a human donor in good health. Some clones in this sample may be carry-over from other donors' samples. The sequencing sample was made of naive CXCR3+ CD8+ T cells from blood. Subset: CD45RO-CCR7+CD27+CD95- naive CD8+ T cells expressing CXCR3 (TNR3+). CDR3 sequence: CASMSFGGPGYF.